The TCR beta chain described here comes from a study of T cell repertoires in cytomegalovirus infection. Study context: Public TCR beta signatures provided an indication of both CMV infection and a matching HLA type.

Study observations and caveats: Cumulative public TCR beta family frequency identified carriers of CMV plus the relevant HLA. Across the ex vivo response, the dominant clonotypes were HLA-C-restricted CMV-specific TCR beta clonotypes.

This clonotype was counted ten times or more. Its antigen is currently unknown. With V trimmed by 5 bases and J by 2 bases, 13 bases remained unmatched. Germline assignment: CDR1 SQVTM and CDR2 ANQGSEA. The CDR3 covers 16 residues. One entry per CDR3 protein, called by TCRdb with MiXCR from the reads. The sample records 200,000 to 250,000 distinct CDR3 sequences, approximately 6.7% being singletons. Material for sequencing was PBMCs. The chain links TRBV29-1 to TRBJ2-5; TRBD1 aligns across 8 bases. This clonotype originated in a human donor in good health (CMV status not recorded). Some clones in this sample may be carry-over from other donors' samples. CDR3 DNA sequence: TGCAGCGTTCCGCTATTCCGGGACAGGACACAAGAGACCCAGTACTTC. Protein sequence: CSVPLFRDRTQETQYF.